The rows below give T cell receptor beta chains drawn from one sample of a study of Ad26.COV2.S vaccination and SARS-CoV-2 variants. Clones were read by immunoSEQ multiplex PCR, and TCRdb kept only the in-frame ones, dropping some. This table holds 440,000 or so clones, roughly 90% found once. The sample was peripheral blood, taken in a trial of Ad26.COV2.S vaccine versus placebo. The receptor source for this set is a person between 18 and 65 years old who received the Ad26.COV2.S COVID-19 vaccine or a placebo. Each CDR3 is given with its conserved first and last residue. A D gene is named only where the DNA matches it firmly. A row's size may be missing; if present it is once, few, many or a size class.

v_call	clone_size	j_call	d_call	cdr3_nt	cdr3_aa
TRBV19	.	TRBJ2-7	TRBD1	TGTGCCAGTAGTGTCGGGACAGGGTTCGGAAACGAGCAGTACTTC	CASSVGTGFGNEQYF
TRBV4-1	.	TRBJ2-5	.	TGCGCCAGCAGCCAAGAGGTGAGAGAGGGAAATTGCGTTTGGGGTATCCAAGAGACCCAGTACTTC	CASSQEVREGNCVWGIQETQYF
TRBV7-9	.	TRBJ2-2	.	TGTGCCTCAAGGGGCCCCGGGGAGCTGTTTTTT	CASRGPGELFF
TRBV2	.	TRBJ2-3	TRBD2	TGTGCCAGCAATATACTAGCGGGGTCCACAGATACGCAGTATTTT	CASNILAGSTDTQYF
TRBV9	.	TRBJ1-1	.	TGTGCCAGCAGCCGAGAGAATGAGCGTTCTGAAGCTTTCTTT	CASSRENERSEAFF
TRBV4-3	once	TRBJ2-7	TRBD1	TGCGCCAGCAGCCAAGATCTTTGGGACAGATCGGTTGGCGAGCAGTACTTC	CASSQDLWDRSVGEQYF
TRBV12-5	.	TRBJ1-5	TRBD1	TGTGCTAGTGGTTTGGTACCAGGGACAGGGGGGCAGCCCCAGCATTTT	CASGLVPGTGGQPQHF
TRBV5-5	.	TRBJ2-3	.	TGTGCCAGCAGCTTTTGGACCAGCACAGATACGCAGTATTTT	CASSFWTSTDTQYF
TRBV9	.	TRBJ2-1	.	TGTGCCAGCAGCGTAGAACCGAGGGGGGGTGGTGAGCAGTTCTTC	CASSVEPRGGGEQFF
TRBV7-9	.	TRBJ2-7	.	TGTGCCAGCAGCTTAGGCCTGGAGCAGTACTTC	CASSLGLEQYF
TRBV11-3	.	TRBJ2-3	.	TGTGCCAGCAGCGCAGATGTTCGGGGTCCAGATACGCAGTATTTT	CASSADVRGPDTQYF
TRBV14	.	TRBJ2-3	TRBD1	TGTGCCAGCAGCCAAGATGCAGGACAGGGGAGAAATACGCAGTATTTT	CASSQDAGQGRNTQYF
TRBV14	.	TRBJ2-3	TRBD2	TGTGCCAGCAGCCTACTAGGACTAGCGGGGTTCACAGATACGCAGTATTTT	CASSLLGLAGFTDTQYF
TRBV7-2	.	TRBJ1-2	.	TGTGCCAGCAGCCAAGGGGCTGGCTATGGCTACACCTTC	CASSQGAGYGYTF
TRBV30	few	TRBJ1-5	.	TGTGCCTGGAGTGTGGGGGGCCTCAATCAGCCCCAGCATTTT	CAWSVGGLNQPQHF
TRBV5-4	.	TRBJ2-3	.	TGTGCCAGCAGCTCCCACCCTAGCACAGATACGCAGTATTTT	CASSSHPSTDTQYF
TRBV2	.	TRBJ1-6	.	TGTGCCAGCAGGTCCAGCAGCTCCTATAATTCACCCCTCCACTTT	CASRSSSSYNSPLHF
TRBV28	.	TRBJ2-5	.	TGTGCCAGCAGTACCGTGCAGGGTATCGGCAGAGAGACCCAGTACTTC	CASSTVQGIGRETQYF
TRBV6-5	.	TRBJ1-3	.	TGTGCCAGCAGTTACCGGGACTCTGGAAACACCATATATTTT	CASSYRDSGNTIYF
TRBV19	few	TRBJ2-7	.	TGTGCCAGTAGTATTCAGGGACCCTACGAGCAGTACTTC	CASSIQGPYEQYF
TRBV7-2	.	TRBJ2-2	TRBD2	TGTGCCAGCAGTCGGACTAGCGGGGGTCTAGGGACCACCGGGGAGCTGTTTTTT	CASSRTSGGLGTTGELFF
TRBV7-2	.	TRBJ2-7	.	TGTGCCAGCAGCCAAAGTAGGTACGAGCAGTACTTC	CASSQSRYEQYF
TRBV18	.	TRBJ1-2	.	TGTGCCAGCTCACCATTAGACCGGGACACCTCGCACTATGGCTACACCTTC	CASSPLDRDTSHYGYTF
TRBV12-3/TRBV12-4	.	TRBJ2-5	.	TGTGCCAGCAGTTGGCACCAAGAGACCCAGTACTTC	CASSWHQETQYF
TRBV6-5	.	TRBJ1-2	TRBD1	TGTGCCAGCAGTTACTCGACCAGGGGGAGTGGCTACACCTTC	CASSYSTRGSGYTF
TRBV30	.	TRBJ2-1	TRBD1	TGTGCCTGGAGTGCATATTACAAGGGGGCGAGTGGATACAATGAGCAGTTCTTC	CAWSAYYKGASGYNEQFF
TRBV5-4	.	TRBJ2-3	TRBD2	TGTGCCAGCAGCCCGGCCGGGGGGGCAGAGGATACGCAGTATTTT	CASSPAGGAEDTQYF
TRBV12-3/TRBV12-4	.	TRBJ2-3	.	TGTGCCAGCAGTTTAGGTTGGGGGGATACGCAGTATTTT	CASSLGWGDTQYF
TRBV18	once	TRBJ2-7	.	TGTGCCAGCTCTCCTATCGGGGGAACCGGACTACAGGCCTTC	CASSPIGGTGLQAF
TRBV28	once	TRBJ1-3	.	TGTGCCAGCAGTTTGAGGGGTGTAGGAGGAAACACCATATATTTT	CASSLRGVGGNTIYF
TRBV4-3	.	TRBJ2-1	TRBD2	TGCGCCAGCAGCCAAAGCGGGGGGGTCTACAATGAGCAGTTCTTC	CASSQSGGVYNEQFF
TRBV20-1	.	TRBJ1-5	.	TGCAGTGCTAGAAGCAATCAGCCCCAGCATTTT	CSARSNQPQHF
TRBV4-1	.	TRBJ1-2	.	TGCGCCAGCAGCCAAGGAGACAGTGCCTTGGGCTATGGCTACACCTTC	CASSQGDSALGYGYTF
TRBV7-9	.	TRBJ1-1	.	TGTGCCAGCAGCCCTACCTCAGGGAGCTTACGGACTGAAGCTTTCTTT	CASSPTSGSLRTEAFF
TRBV11-2	once	TRBJ1-5	TRBD1	TGTGCCAGCAGCTTGACAGGGATGCAGCCCCAGCATTTT	CASSLTGMQPQHF
TRBV7-9	.	TRBJ1-1	.	TGTGCCAGCAGCTTAGTTGTGCAGGCTAATGCTTTCTTT	CASSLVVQANAFF
TRBV7-9	.	TRBJ2-7	TRBD2	TGTGCCAGCAGCTTAGGTACTGGGGGGGTAGCGTTCGAGCAGTACTTC	CASSLGTGGVAFEQYF
TRBV10-2	.	TRBJ2-2	.	TGCGCCAGCAGTGAAAGGGGTCGTGCGACCGGGGAGCTGTTTTTT	CASSERGRATGELFF
TRBV30	.	TRBJ2-2	.	TGTGCCTGGAGGGAGGGCGGGGAGCTGTTTTTT	CAWREGGELFF
TRBV7-9	.	TRBJ2-7	.	TGTGCCAGCAGCTCCCCCACAGGATTAATCTCCTACGAGCAGTACTTC	CASSSPTGLISYEQYF
TRBV30	.	TRBJ2-3	.	TGTGCCTGGTCCCTAGGGGGGGGCCTAACAGATACGCAGTATTTT	CAWSLGGGLTDTQYF
TRBV7-9	.	TRBJ2-3	.	TGTGCCAGCAGCTTAGTCGCCTCGCCTGGTTTTGGCACAGATACGCAGTATTTT	CASSLVASPGFGTDTQYF
TRBV27	.	TRBJ2-4	TRBD1	TGTGCCAGCAGTTTTCCCCAACAGGGGCCCCCAATCAAAAACATTCAGTACTTC	CASSFPQQGPPIKNIQYF
TRBV9	.	TRBJ1-5	.	TGTGCCAGCAGCGTATGGGAGAATCAGCCCCAGCATTTT	CASSVWENQPQHF
TRBV11-2	.	TRBJ1-4	.	TGTGCCAGCAGCTTAGGGGGCCGAGGAACTAATGAAAAACTGTTTTTT	CASSLGGRGTNEKLFF
TRBV2	.	TRBJ1-1	TRBD1	TGTGCCAGCAGTGAATCGGGACAGGGGAACACTGAAGCTTTCTTT	CASSESGQGNTEAFF
TRBV3-1/TRBV3-2	.	TRBJ2-6	.	TGTGCCAGCAGCCAAGTGGTGGTGCGGTCTGGGGCCAACGTCCTGACTTTC	CASSQVVVRSGANVLTF
TRBV5-1	.	TRBJ2-3	.	TGCGCCAGCAGCGCCGGGACCCACACAGATACGCAGTATTTT	CASSAGTHTDTQYF
TRBV2	.	TRBJ1-2	.	TGTGCCAGCAGTGAACTTGGCAGTATAGACTATGGCTACACCTTC	CASSELGSIDYGYTF
TRBV19	.	TRBJ1-6	.	TGTGCCAGTAGTATTTCTCAGGGTTCCCCCCTCCACTTT	CASSISQGSPLHF
TRBV12-5	.	TRBJ2-1	.	TGTGCTAGTGGTTTGGTACTCTTCCGGCAGGGTCGTAGGTATGAGCAGTTCTTC	CASGLVLFRQGRRYEQFF
TRBV7-9	.	TRBJ2-1	.	TGTGCCAGCACGAGAGCAGGACCCCAGCGTGAGCAGTTCTTC	CASTRAGPQREQFF
TRBV6-6	.	TRBJ2-2	.	TGTGCCAGCAGTCGAACAGGGACCACCGGGGAGCTGTTTTTT	CASSRTGTTGELFF